This T cell receptor (beta chain) originates from a study of cytomegalovirus exposure and HLA in healthy donors. Use of 60 Vbeta and 13 Jbeta primers characterized the PCR. TCRdb's copy holds only in-frame clones and misses some; the assay was immunoSEQ multiplex PCR. The table has about 140,000 clones, 65% to 80% seen once. The CDR3 has 14 amino acids. The V segment lost 6 bases and the J segment 8 bases; nucleotides outside the gene matches: 8. Germline CDR1 is MNHEY and CDR2 is SVGAGI. The sequence was obtained from a male donor in good health and CMV-seronegative. Sequencing was performed on PBMCs. The rearrangement uses TRBV6-5 and TRBJ1-4; 8 bases are shared with TRBD1. The CDR3 sequence is CASRGTGIREKLFF. The CDR3 region has the DNA TGTGCCAGCAGGGGGACAGGTATAAGGGAAAAACTGTTTTTT.